These 21 T cell receptor beta chains were all obtained from the same sample, sequenced in a study of T-cell reconstitution after alpha-beta-depleted transplantation in children (dated by TCRdb to 2016 to 2017). The library relied on PCR. These reads were obtained on an Illumina HiSeq 2500. Molecular barcoding was employed in the preparation of TCR libraries, with unique molecular identifiers being used to normalize TCRbeta repertoire quantification. TCRdb reworked the public reads: Q25 trimming with fastp, MiXCR clone assembly, productive beta chains retained. CDR3 protein sequences are deduplicated, and each keeps its most common genes and DNA. This sample comprises roughly 220,000 distinct CDR3 sequences, 9.7% of them detected only once. Clones ranked in the top ten supply over 4.5% of the sample. The sample was PBMCs from the stem cell graft donor, taken from the stem cell graft. These receptors all stem from a human donor who donated a stem cell graft to a child with SCID.

This clonotype has ten or more counts. V and J are TRBV7-8 and TRBJ1-2; possibly TRBD1 for D (6 bases). V was trimmed by 4 bases and J by 7 bases, leaving 10 bases between them. The germline CDR1 and CDR2 sequences are SGHVS and FQNEAQ. CDR3 size: 12 residues. The CDR3 sequence is CASSSNRVGYTF. The CDR3 DNA follows: TGTGCCAGCAGCTCGAACAGGGTTGGCTACACCTTC. The entire variable domain, with the rest obtained from reference TRBV7-8 and TRBJ1-2, is as follows: GAGVSQSPRYKVAKRGQDVALRCDPISGHVSLFWYQQALGQGPEFLTYFQNEAQLDKSGLPSDRFFAERPEGSVSTLKIQRTQQEDSAVYLCASSSNRVGYTFGSGTRLTVV.

The chain links TRBV12-5 to TRBJ1-5, with D uncertain. The germline V and J ends were trimmed by 1 base and 3 bases, with 13 bases remaining between them. Germline CDR1 is LGHNT and CDR2 is FRNRAP. The CDR3 spans 16 residues. CDR3 region: CASGLAQGIYNQPQHF. As DNA, the CDR3 is TGTGCTAGTGGTTTGGCCCAAGGGATTTACAATCAGCCCCAGCATTTT.

This clonotype was recorded a few times. The V and J genes are TRBV7-2 and TRBJ2-7; D is undetermined. The CDR3 loop spans 15 amino acids. The ends were cut back, 1 base at V and 2 bases at J, with 12 bases in the middle. From germline, CDR1 is SGHTA and CDR2 FQGNSA. CDR3 nucleotides: TGTGCCAGCAGCTTAGGCCTCGACGGTCCCTACGAGCAGTACTTC. Protein product: CASSLGLDGPYEQYF.

This clonotype has more than one count but fewer than ten. The chain combines TRBV7-2 with TRBJ2-7; possibly TRBD2 for D (5 bases). The CDR3 extends over 14 amino acids. Germline lookup yields CDR1 SGHTA and CDR2 FQGNSA. V was trimmed by 5 bases and J by 3 bases, leaving 14 bases between them. The CDR3 DNA reads as TGTGCCAGCAGCAAGAGGAGGCTGGGCTACGAGCAGTACTTC. Translated, it gives CASSKRRLGYEQYF.

The rearrangement links TRBV6-1 to TRBJ2-7; D not certain. The CDR3 consists of 15 residues. The germline CDR1 and CDR2 sequences are MNHNS and SASEGT. V lost 8 bases to trimming and J lost 2 bases, with 19 bases between them. This chain's CDR3 is CASGELSGAPYEQYF. Written as DNA, the CDR3 is TGTGCCAGCGGCGAGTTGTCAGGCGCCCCCTACGAGCAGTACTTC.

This clonotype has a count of ten or more. The rearrangement links TRBV28 to TRBJ2-5; D is unresolved. Germline V gene sequence: CDR1 MDHEN, CDR2 SYDVKM. The CDR3 runs 16 residues. Trimming left V 1 base short and J 3 bases short, with 15 bases between. For the CDR3, the DNA is TGTGCCAGCAGTTTATCTAGGGCGATAAGGGAAGAGACCCAGTACTTC. It translates to CASSLSRAIREETQYF.

This clonotype was seen many times. This chain connects TRBV28 to TRBJ1-2; TRBD1 agrees at 7 bases. CDR3 length equals 15 residues. The V and J ends lost 6 bases and 0 bases, in that order; junction bases with no gene match: 7. The germline gives CDR1 MDHEN, CDR2 SYDVKM. The CDR3 here is CASRIGQASNYGYTF. As DNA, the CDR3 is TGTGCCAGCAGGATCGGACAGGCTTCTAACTATGGCTACACCTTC.

This clonotype was observed many times. The chain carries TRBV5-1 and TRBJ2-7, with a weak D call TRBD2 (5 bases). The CDR3 length is 14 residues. V dropped 2 bases and J dropped 3 bases, with 12 bases sitting between them. Germline loops: CDR1 SGHRS, CDR2 YFSETQ. CDR3 DNA sequence: TGCGCCAGCAGCTTCGGGGTGGGGAACTACGAGCAGTACTTC. It codes for CASSFGVGNYEQYF.

This clonotype has a count of ten or more. This chain uses TRBV27 with TRBJ2-7, with a possible D match to TRBD1 (6 bases). V dropped 4 bases and J dropped 1 base, with 8 bases sitting between them. CDR3 length: 13 amino acids. Looked up from germline, CDR1 is MNHEY and CDR2 is SMNVEV (reference sequence). In DNA form, the CDR3 reads TGTGCCAGCAGTTGGACAGATTCCTACGAGCAGTACTTC. Encoded protein: CASSWTDSYEQYF.

This clonotype was counted ten times or more. This sequence joins TRBV11-2 and TRBJ1-2; 9 bases fit TRBD1. This CDR3 is 14 amino acids long. Germline CDR1 SGHAT, CDR2 FQNNGV. Trimming cost V 7 bases and J 6 bases; bases outside gene matches: 9. For the CDR3, the DNA is TGTGCCAGCACCGTATGGGGACAGGGCGATGGCTACACCTTC. It is translated as CASTVWGQGDGYTF.

V is TRBV7-9 and J is TRBJ1-1, with no clear D. V dropped 3 bases and J dropped 0 bases, with 17 bases sitting between them. Germline V lookup: CDR1 SEHNR, CDR2 FQNEAQ (reference sequence). This CDR3 spans 17 amino acids. The CDR3 here is CASSFIPAGDMNTEAFF. In nucleotides, the CDR3 is TGTGCCAGCAGCTTTATACCGGCGGGCGATATGAACACTGAAGCTTTCTTT.

This clonotype was observed many times. The chain is built from TRBV5-1 and TRBJ2-3; 7 nucleotides agree with TRBD2. Germline trimming cut 2 bases from V and 5 bases from J; bases unmatched to any gene: 5. CDR3 length equals 14 residues. Germline V gene data show CDR1 as SGHRS and CDR2 as YFSETQ. The CDR3 DNA reads TGCGCCAGCAGCTTATACGCGGGGGAAGATACGCAGTATTTT. Encoded protein: CASSLYAGEDTQYF.

This clonotype has just a few counts. CDR3 loop: CASSLGVGRDTQYF. The CDR3 DNA reads as TGTGCCAGCAGCTTAGGGGTGGGCAGGGATACGCAGTATTTT. The rearrangement joins TRBV7-2 to TRBJ2-3; D unclear. Trimming removed 1 base at V and 6 bases at J, with 11 bases between. CDR1 is SGHTA and CDR2 is FQGNSA in the germline V gene. The CDR3 contains 14 residues.

This clonotype was seen more than once but under ten times. This rearrangement joins TRBV28 to TRBJ2-3; possibly TRBD2 for D (5 bases). Germline loops: CDR1 MDHEN, CDR2 SYDVKM. The germline V and J ends were trimmed by 4 bases and 0 bases, with 11 bases remaining between them. CDR3 length: 15 amino acids. The CDR3, as DNA: TGTGCCAGCAGTTCCCCGGGAACTAGCACAGATACGCAGTATTTT. Protein product: CASSSPGTSTDTQYF.

This clonotype appeared many times. CDR3 region: CASELAANYGYTF. CDR3 bases: TGTGCCAGCGAGTTGGCGGCTAACTATGGCTACACCTTC. This chain links TRBV12-3 or TRBV12-4 with TRBJ1-2; D uncertain. The CDR3 runs 13 residues. V gave up 8 bases and J gave up 0 bases, with 10 bases separating them.

At least ten counts were recorded for this clonotype. This chain links TRBV2 with TRBJ2-5; no clear D. This CDR3 region has 11 residues. The V end was cut by 5 bases, the J end by 5 bases, with 6 bases between. In germline, CDR1 is SNHLY, CDR2 FYNNEI. The CDR3 DNA follows: TGTGCCAGCAGTCCTCTGGAGACCCAGTACTTC. This gives the protein CASSPLETQYF.

The chain joins TRBV30 to TRBJ2-1; D is possibly TRBD2 (6 bases). V lost 1 base to trimming and J lost 6 bases, with 7 bases between them. CDR1 and CDR2 from the germline V gene are GTSNPN and SVGIG (reference sequence). This CDR3 spans 12 amino acids. CDR3 bases: TGTGCCTGGAGTGCGACTAGCAATGAGCAGTTCTTC. As protein: CAWSATSNEQFF.

This clonotype was seen ten or more times. The genes are TRBV7-2 and TRBJ2-3, with TRBD2 as a possible D gene (6 bases). The CDR3 is 16 residues long. The germline gives CDR1 SGHTA, CDR2 FQGNSA. The germline V and J ends were trimmed by 3 bases and 1 base, with 14 bases remaining between them. The CDR3 region is CASSFAGGARTDTQYF. The CDR3 DNA reads TGTGCCAGCAGCTTTGCGGGCGGGGCTCGCACAGATACGCAGTATTTT.

This clonotype was observed a few times. This chain links TRBV27 with TRBJ1-2; TRBD1 might be the D (5 bases). V was shortened by 5 bases and J by 3 bases, with 10 bases between the two germline ends. CDR1 MNHEY and CDR2 SMNVEV come from the germline V gene (reference sequence). CDR3 length: 13 amino acids. The CDR3 here is CASSIDRYYGYTF. The CDR3 DNA follows: TGTGCCAGCAGTATAGACAGATACTATGGCTACACCTTC.

This clonotype came up many times. The V and J genes are TRBV5-1 and TRBJ2-2; 7 positions match TRBD1. The CDR3 runs to 18 residues. Trimming removed 8 bases from V and 4 bases from J; junction bases left unmatched: 20. Germline lookup yields CDR1 SGHRS and CDR2 YFSETQ. The CDR3 DNA is TGCGCCAGTACGCGACAGGGAAGCATTGTGGGCGGCACCGGGGAGCTGTTTTTT. Residues: CASTRQGSIVGGTGELFF.

This clonotype has a handful of counts. This sequence joins TRBV11-2 and TRBJ1-1; D is ambiguous. The V end was cut by 4 bases, the J end by 9 bases, with 12 bases between. Germline V lookup: CDR1 SGHAT, CDR2 FQNNGV. The CDR3 loop spans 12 amino acids. The CDR3 loop reads CASSSLAKQAFF. The CDR3 coding sequence is TGTGCCAGCAGCTCCCTTGCGAAGCAAGCTTTCTTT.